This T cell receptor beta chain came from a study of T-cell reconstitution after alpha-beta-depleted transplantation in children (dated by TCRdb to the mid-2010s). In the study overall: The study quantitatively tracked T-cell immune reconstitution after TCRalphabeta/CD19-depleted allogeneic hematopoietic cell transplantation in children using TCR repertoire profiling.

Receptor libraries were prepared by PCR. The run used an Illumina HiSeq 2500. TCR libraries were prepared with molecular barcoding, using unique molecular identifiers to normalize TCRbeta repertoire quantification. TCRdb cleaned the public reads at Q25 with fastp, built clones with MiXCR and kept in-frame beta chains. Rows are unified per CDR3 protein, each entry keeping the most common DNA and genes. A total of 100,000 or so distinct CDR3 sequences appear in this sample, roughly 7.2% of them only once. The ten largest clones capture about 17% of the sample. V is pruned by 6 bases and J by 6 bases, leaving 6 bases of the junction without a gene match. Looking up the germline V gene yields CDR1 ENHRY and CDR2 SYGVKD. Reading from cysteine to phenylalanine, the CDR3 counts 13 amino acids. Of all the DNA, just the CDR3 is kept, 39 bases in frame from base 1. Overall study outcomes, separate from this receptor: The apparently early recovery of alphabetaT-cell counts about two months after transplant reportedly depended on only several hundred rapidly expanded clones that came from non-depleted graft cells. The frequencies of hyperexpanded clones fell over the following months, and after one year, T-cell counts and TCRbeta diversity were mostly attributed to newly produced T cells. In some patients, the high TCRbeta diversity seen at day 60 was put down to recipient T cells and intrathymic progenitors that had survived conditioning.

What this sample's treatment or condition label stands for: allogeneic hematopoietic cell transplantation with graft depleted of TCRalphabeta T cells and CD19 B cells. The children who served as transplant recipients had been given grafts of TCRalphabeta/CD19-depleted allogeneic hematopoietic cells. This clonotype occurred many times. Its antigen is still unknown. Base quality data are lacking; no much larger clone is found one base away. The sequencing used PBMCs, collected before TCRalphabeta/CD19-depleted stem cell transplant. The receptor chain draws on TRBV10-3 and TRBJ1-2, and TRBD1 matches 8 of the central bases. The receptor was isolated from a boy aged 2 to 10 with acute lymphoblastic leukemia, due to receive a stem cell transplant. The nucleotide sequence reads TGTGCCATCAGCGGGACAGGCCAGCATGGCTACACCTTC. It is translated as CAISGTGQHGYTF.